This T cell receptor beta chain stems from a study of persistence of HIV-infected CD4 T cells. At the level of the study: Suppressive ART had lasted a median of about 8 years.

This CDR3 has 16 residues. J was trimmed by 4 bases and V by 4 bases; bases with no gene match: 12. Germline loops: CDR1 SGHDT, CDR2 YYEEEE. Comments on this clone: The antigen remains undetermined.

This nonspecific control used anti-CD3/anti-CD28 bead stimulation of CD4+ T cells. Sorting of responding CD4+ T cells relied on upregulated CD40 ligand together with CD69. Donors were HIV-1-infected adults who began suppressive ART during chronic infection. Donors had CD4+ T cell counts above 400 cells/uL and were CMV-seropositive. This was the immunoSEQ version 4 assay in survey mode. Generated by immunoSEQ multiplex PCR, the TCRdb table keeps only in-frame clones and is missing some. The sample yields 35,000 to 45,000 clones, approximately 90% seen once. The rearrangement links TRBV5-6 to TRBJ1-1; the match to TRBD1 covers 8 bases. The sample was CD4+ T cells sorted from PBMCs after approximately 18-hour stimulation, taken from a patient who received antiretroviral therapy. The receptor comes from an adult woman with HIV who was CMV-seropositive. The CDR3 loop is CASSVRTGLLSTEAFF. CDR3 nucleotide sequence: TGTGCCAGCAGCGTACGGACAGGGCTATTATCCACTGAAGCTTTCTTT. The complete variable domain, with remaining parts taken from reference TRBV5-6 and TRBJ1-1, reads DAGVTQSPTHLIKTRGQQVTLRCSPKSGHDTVSWYQQALGQGPQFIFQYYEEEERQRGNFPDRFSGHQFPNYSSELNVNALLLGDSALYLCASSVRTGLLSTEAFFGQGTRLTVV.